The clone carrying this T cell receptor (beta chain) was counted once. This entry is derived from a study of blood T cell repertoires in COVID-19. The CDR3 is 15 amino acids. Trimming pared 3 bases from V and 0 bases from J, leaving 8 bases between. CDR1 and CDR2 (germline): LNHDA, SQIVND (reference sequence). Generated by immunoSEQ multiplex PCR, the TCRdb table keeps only in-frame clones and is missing some. In the table there are hundreds of thousands of clones, 80% to 90% of which are singletons. The chain uses TRBV19 and TRBJ2-2, with D tentatively TRBD1 (5 bases). The TCR originated in a man aged 30 to 45 who had recovered from COVID-19. The sample was PBMCs or T cells enriched from blood (not recorded which). Here the CDR3 reads CASSMTVANTGELFF. CDR3 in DNA: TGTGCCAGTAGTATGACAGTCGCGAACACCGGGGAGCTGTTTTTT.